The entry below gives a single T cell receptor beta chain sequence along with its context. What it binds is not known. Each population that was sorted was more than 95% pure. This entry belongs to a study of beta chain features in type 1 diabetes. Findings and limits, study-wide: Patients with type 1 diabetes showed fewer VDJ junction insertions and more deletions. Moderate yet significant TCRB CDR3 shortening was seen in Type 1 diabetes patients in all four CD4+ subsets.

Trimming pared 0 bases from V and 7 bases from J, leaving 14 bases between. Germline values: CDR1 SGHNT, CDR2 YYREEE (reference sequence). The CDR3 is 14 residues long. Every bit of the isolated RNA underwent reverse transcription, so sequencing read expressed TCRB transcripts. Sequencing used immunoSEQ multiplex PCR; TCRdb keeps in-frame clones, though not all of them. Here the sample spans around 710,000 clones, 9.5% to 15% being singletons. Sequenced material: naive CD4+ T cells from blood. This rearrangement joins TRBV5-4 to TRBJ2-7; weak D call: TRBD1 (6 bases). The TCR originated in a man between 25 and 39 years old with type 1 diabetes. CDR3 protein: CASSLAGGSWEQYF. The CDR3 bases are TGTGCCAGCAGCTTGGCTGGGGGCAGTTGGGAGCAGTACTTC.